Listed below are T cell receptor beta chains from one sample, sequenced in a study of control samples from healthy donors and cancer patients. TCRdb's table, derived via immunoSEQ multiplex PCR, lists solely in-frame clones and lacks some. The profile shows about 69,000 clones, more than 70% of them singletons. What was sequenced was PBMCs. These TCRs come from a man in his fifties or sixties with colorectal cancer. Both conserved end residues are trimmed from each CDR3. The order of the fields is CDR3 protein, J gene, V gene.

ASIQSTGTAYGYT	TRBJ1-2	TRBV19
ASSQGGLAGFAEQY	TRBJ2-7	TRBV4-2
SLSSTVTDTQY	TRBJ2-3	TRBV29-1
ASSQLGTSKSNEQF	TRBJ2-1	TRBV18
ASSTKQNREGTQY	TRBJ2-3	TRBV5-4
ASSLAKDTQY	TRBJ2-3	TRBV5-5
ASSPQGRVDTEAF	TRBJ1-1	TRBV18
ASSILFRQETQY	TRBJ2-5	TRBV19
AWSVGVNQPQH	TRBJ1-5	TRBV30
ASSSPGAGFYNEQF	TRBJ2-1	TRBV7-2
ASRPGQGEQY	TRBJ2-7	TRBV12-3/TRBV12-4
ASSPGQGAGEQF	TRBJ2-1	TRBV28
ASSLVTPDTQY	TRBJ2-3	TRBV5-1
ASSPGSRHNEQF	TRBJ2-1	TRBV7-2
ASSPQGRKTGELF	TRBJ2-2	TRBV19
SASGGANREQF	TRBJ2-1	TRBV20-1
ASRGRWPLH	TRBJ1-6	TRBV6-4
ASRSDRGRGYT	TRBJ1-2	TRBV6-5
ASSLGTVSYNEQF	TRBJ2-1	TRBV5-1
AWSVQGGQPQH	TRBJ1-5	TRBV30
ASSHTEGVINEQF	TRBJ2-1	TRBV4-1
ASRGIGGGYSNQPQH	TRBJ1-5	TRBV28
ASSKSWGNTEAF	TRBJ1-1	TRBV5-5
AWGTRFDQPQH	TRBJ1-5	TRBV30
ASSYGGAAEQY	TRBJ2-7	TRBV6-2/TRBV6-3
ASSARGRSSYNSPLH	TRBJ1-6	TRBV4-1
ASSLASQNNQPQH	TRBJ1-5	TRBV7-2
ASSILRESSYNSPLH	TRBJ1-6	TRBV19
ASSVRQGNSPLH	TRBJ1-6	TRBV2
ASSPGTSSGNTIY	TRBJ1-3	TRBV18
ASSSGGRNIQY	TRBJ2-4	TRBV5-1
ASSLAGSPNEKLF	TRBJ1-4	TRBV7-8
ASSGLRGYNEQF	TRBJ2-1	TRBV25-1
SASYGYT	TRBJ1-2	TRBV20-1
ASSPGTGGTRTGELF	TRBJ2-2	TRBV5-1
ASPPKGANEKLF	TRBJ1-4	TRBV6-4
ASSFYVVKNTEAF	TRBJ1-1	TRBV2
ASSPRTGYSNQPQH	TRBJ1-5	TRBV19
ASSPTPRGLVTDTQY	TRBJ2-3	TRBV11-2
ASSAVGTPGGTQY	TRBJ2-5	TRBV7-6
ASSGKPGLAGINEQF	TRBJ2-1	TRBV9
ATTWGTGEQF	TRBJ2-1	TRBV19
ASSQQGNSNQPQH	TRBJ1-5	TRBV5-6
SALDREKNIQY	TRBJ2-4	TRBV29-1
ASSFTGVFSYEQY	TRBJ2-7	TRBV7-8
ASSEDGRQGFLYINEKLF	TRBJ1-4	TRBV6-4
AWSPGGIVGYT	TRBJ1-2	TRBV30